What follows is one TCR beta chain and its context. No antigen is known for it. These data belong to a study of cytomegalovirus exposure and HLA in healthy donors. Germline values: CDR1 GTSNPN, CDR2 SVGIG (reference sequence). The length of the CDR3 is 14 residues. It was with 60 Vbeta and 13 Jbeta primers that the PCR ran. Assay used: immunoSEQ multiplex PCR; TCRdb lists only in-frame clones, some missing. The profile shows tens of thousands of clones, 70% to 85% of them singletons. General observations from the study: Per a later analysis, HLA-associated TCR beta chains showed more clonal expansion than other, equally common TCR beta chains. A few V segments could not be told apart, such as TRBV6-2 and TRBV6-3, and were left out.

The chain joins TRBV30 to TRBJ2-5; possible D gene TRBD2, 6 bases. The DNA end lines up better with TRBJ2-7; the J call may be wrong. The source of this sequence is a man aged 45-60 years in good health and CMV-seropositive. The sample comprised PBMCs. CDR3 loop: CATSVGLGGYEQYF. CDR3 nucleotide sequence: TGTGCCACCTCAGTAGGACTCGGGGGTTACGAGCAGTACTTC.